This T cell receptor beta chain was sequenced in a study of cytomegalovirus exposure and HLA in healthy donors. Study-level findings and limits: Follow-up analysis later connected one missense variant in DCLRE1C with trimming of TCR beta V- and J-genes. It was likely that a cluster of highly shared sequence variants was a sequencing artifact.

Remarks on this clone: As yet, its antigen is unknown.

Use of 60 Vbeta and 13 Jbeta primers characterized the PCR. As originally analysed: Later, 65 million to 85 million unique TCR beta chains were counted in an analysis, and approximately 10 million of them were shared. Clones were sequenced by immunoSEQ multiplex PCR, and TCRdb holds only the in-frame ones, with some missing. V and J calls and clone size follow that table, whereas D and trimming were derived from the DNA. Among approximately 280,000 clones listed, 86% were seen once. The CDR3 is made up of 14 amino acids. V shed 4 bases and J 3 bases; nucleotides not matched to a gene: 3. The germline gives CDR1 MNHEY, CDR2 SVGAGI.

The clonotype was recovered from a middle-aged man in good health and CMV-seropositive. This rearrangement joins TRBV6-5 to TRBJ1-1; 9 nucleotides match TRBD1. Sequencing was performed on PBMCs. CDR3 bases: TGTGCCAGCAGTTCACAGGGGGCCGACACTGAAGCTTTCTTT. This gives the protein CASSSQGADTEAFF.